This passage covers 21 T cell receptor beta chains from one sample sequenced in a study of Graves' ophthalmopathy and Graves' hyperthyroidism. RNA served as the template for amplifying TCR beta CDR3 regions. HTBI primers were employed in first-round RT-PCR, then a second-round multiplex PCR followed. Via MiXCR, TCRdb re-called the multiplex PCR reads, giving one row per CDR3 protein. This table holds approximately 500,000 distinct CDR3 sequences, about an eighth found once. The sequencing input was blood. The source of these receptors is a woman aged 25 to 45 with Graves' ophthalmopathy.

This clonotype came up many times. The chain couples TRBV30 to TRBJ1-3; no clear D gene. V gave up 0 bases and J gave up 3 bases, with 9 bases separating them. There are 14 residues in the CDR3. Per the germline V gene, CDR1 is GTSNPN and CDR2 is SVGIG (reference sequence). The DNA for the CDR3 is TGTGCCTGGAGTGTAGTCCCAATTGGAAACACCATATATTTT. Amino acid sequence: CAWSVVPIGNTIYF.

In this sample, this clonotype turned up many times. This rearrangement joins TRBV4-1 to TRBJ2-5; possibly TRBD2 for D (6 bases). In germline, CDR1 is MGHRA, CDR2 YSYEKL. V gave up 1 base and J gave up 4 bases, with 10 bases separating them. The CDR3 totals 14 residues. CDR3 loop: CASSQAGERETQYF. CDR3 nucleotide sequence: TGCGCCAGCAGCCAAGCGGGGGAGAGAGAGACCCAGTACTTC.

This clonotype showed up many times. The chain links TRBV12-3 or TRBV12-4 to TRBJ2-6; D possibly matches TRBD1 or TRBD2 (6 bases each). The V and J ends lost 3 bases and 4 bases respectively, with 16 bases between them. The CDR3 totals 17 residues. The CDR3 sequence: CASSFGPGGSGANVLTF. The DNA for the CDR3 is TGTGCCAGCAGTTTCGGTCCCGGGGGCTCAGGGGCCAACGTCCTGACTTTC.

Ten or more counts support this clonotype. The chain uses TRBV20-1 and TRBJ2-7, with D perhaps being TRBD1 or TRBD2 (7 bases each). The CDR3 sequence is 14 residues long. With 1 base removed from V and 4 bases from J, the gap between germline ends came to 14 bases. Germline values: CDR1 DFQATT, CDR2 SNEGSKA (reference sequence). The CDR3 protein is CSARGEGAAYEQYF. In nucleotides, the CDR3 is TGCAGTGCTAGAGGGGAGGGGGCGGCGTACGAGCAGTACTTC.

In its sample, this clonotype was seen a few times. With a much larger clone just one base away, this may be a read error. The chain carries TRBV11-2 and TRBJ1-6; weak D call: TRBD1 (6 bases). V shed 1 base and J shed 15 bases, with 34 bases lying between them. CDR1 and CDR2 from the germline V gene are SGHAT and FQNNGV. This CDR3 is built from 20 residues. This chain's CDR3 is CASSLVSLGLTGPPIHDLHF. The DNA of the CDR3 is TGTGCCAGCAGCTTAGTTTCGTTGGGTTTGACAGGACCGCCAATTCATGACCTCCACTTT. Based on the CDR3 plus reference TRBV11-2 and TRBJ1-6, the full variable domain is EAGVAQSPRYKIIEKRQSVAFWCNPISGHATLYWYQQILGQGPKLLIQFQNNGVVDDSQLPKDRFSAERLKGVDSTLKIQPAKLEDSAVYLCASSLVSLGLTGPPIHDLHFGNGTRLTVT.

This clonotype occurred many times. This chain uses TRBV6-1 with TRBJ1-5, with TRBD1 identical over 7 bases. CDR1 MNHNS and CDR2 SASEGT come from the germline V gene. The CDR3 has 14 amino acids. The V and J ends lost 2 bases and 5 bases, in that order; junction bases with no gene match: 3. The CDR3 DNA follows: TGTGCCAGCAGTGAATCGACAGGGTATCAGCCCCAGCATTTT. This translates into CASSESTGYQPQHF.

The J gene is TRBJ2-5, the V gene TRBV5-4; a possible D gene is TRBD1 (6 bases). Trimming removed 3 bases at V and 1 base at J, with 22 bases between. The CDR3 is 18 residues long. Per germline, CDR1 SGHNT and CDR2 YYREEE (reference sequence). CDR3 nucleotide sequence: TGTGCCAGCAGCTGGGGGCGAAACCGAAGGACACCCCAAGAGACCCAGTACTTC. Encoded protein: CASSWGRNRRTPQETQYF.

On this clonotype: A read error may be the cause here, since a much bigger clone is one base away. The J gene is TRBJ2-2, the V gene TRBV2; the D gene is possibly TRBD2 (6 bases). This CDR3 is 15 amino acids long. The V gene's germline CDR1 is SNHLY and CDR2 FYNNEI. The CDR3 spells CASSEPIGNTGEVFF. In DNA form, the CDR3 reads TGTGCCAGCAGTGAACCGATAGGGAACACCGGGGAGGTGTTTTTT.

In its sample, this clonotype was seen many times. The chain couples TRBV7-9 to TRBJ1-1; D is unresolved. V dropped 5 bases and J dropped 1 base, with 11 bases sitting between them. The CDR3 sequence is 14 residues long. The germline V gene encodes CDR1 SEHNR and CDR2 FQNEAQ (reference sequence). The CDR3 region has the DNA TGTGCCAGCAGCCTATCAATCCCGAACACTGAAGCTTTCTTT. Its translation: CASSLSIPNTEAFF.

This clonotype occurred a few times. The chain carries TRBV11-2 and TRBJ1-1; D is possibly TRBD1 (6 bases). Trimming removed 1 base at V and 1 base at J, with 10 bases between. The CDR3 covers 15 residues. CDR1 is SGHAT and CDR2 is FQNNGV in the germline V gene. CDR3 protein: CASSLVGGANTEAFF. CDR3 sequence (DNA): TGTGCCAGCAGCTTAGTTGGGGGGGCGAACACTGAAGCTTTCTTT.

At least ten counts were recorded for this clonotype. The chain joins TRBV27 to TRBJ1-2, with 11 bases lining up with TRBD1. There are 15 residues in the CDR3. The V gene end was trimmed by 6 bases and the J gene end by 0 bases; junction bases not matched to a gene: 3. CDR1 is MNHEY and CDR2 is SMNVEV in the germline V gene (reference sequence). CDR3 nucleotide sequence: TGTGCCAGCAGCCCGGGACAGGGGGCTAACTATGGCTACACCTTC. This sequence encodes CASSPGQGANYGYTF.

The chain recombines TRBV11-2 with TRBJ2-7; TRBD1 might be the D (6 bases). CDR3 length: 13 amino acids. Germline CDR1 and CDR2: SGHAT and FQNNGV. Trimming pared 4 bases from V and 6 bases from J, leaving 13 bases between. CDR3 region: CASSSDSTGEQYF. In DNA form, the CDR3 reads TGTGCCAGCAGCTCGGACAGTACGGGCGAGCAGTACTTC.

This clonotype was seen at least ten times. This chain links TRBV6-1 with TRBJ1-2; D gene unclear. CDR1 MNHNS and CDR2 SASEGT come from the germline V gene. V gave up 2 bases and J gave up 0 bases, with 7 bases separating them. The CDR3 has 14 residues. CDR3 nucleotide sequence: TGTGCCAGCAGTGAATCGCCCGCTAACTATGGCTACACCTTC. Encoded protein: CASSESPANYGYTF.

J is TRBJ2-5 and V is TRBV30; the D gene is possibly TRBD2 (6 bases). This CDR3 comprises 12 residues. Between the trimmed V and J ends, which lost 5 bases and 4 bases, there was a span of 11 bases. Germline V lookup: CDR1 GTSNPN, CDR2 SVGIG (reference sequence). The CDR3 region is CAWQGGGETQYF. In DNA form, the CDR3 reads TGTGCCTGGCAGGGAGGAGGAGAGACCCAGTACTTC.

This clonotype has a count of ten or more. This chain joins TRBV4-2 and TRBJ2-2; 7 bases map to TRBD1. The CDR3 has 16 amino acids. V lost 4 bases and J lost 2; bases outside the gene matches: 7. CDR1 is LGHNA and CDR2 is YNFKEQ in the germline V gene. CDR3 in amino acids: CASSLRGQTNTGELFF. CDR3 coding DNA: TGTGCCAGCAGCCTACGGGGACAGACAAACACCGGGGAGCTGTTTTTT.

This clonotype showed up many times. For the CDR3, the DNA is TGTGCCAGCTCCACCGGGTTTGTAGGGGGCCGTTCCTACGAGCAGTACTTC. It codes for CASSTGFVGGRSYEQYF. The chain employs TRBV18 and TRBJ2-7, with 7 bases identical to TRBD1. The CDR3 consists of 17 residues. Germline V gene sequence: CDR1 KGHSH, CDR2 LQKENI. V shed 6 bases, J shed 1 base, and the junction held 15 bases outside the gene matches.

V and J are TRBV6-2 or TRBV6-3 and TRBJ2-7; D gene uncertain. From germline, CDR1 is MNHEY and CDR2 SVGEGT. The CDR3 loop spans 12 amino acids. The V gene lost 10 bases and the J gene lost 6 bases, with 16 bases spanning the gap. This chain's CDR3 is CATHNFPGEQYF. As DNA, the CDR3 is TGTGCCACCCATAACTTCCCAGGCGAGCAGTACTTC.

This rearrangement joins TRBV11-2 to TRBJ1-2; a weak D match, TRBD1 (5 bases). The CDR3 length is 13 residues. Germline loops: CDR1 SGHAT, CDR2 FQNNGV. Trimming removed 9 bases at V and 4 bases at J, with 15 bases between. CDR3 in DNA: TGTGCCAGTCGCTCGGGGGTTCCCTATGGCTACACCTTC. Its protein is CASRSGVPYGYTF.

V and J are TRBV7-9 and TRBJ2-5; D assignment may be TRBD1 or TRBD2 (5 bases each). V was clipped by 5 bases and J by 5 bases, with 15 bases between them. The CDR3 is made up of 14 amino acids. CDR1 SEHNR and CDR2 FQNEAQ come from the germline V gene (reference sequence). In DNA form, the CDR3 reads TGTGCCAGCAGCCAAATGGGGGTCCAGGAGACCCAGTACTTC. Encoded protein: CASSQMGVQETQYF.

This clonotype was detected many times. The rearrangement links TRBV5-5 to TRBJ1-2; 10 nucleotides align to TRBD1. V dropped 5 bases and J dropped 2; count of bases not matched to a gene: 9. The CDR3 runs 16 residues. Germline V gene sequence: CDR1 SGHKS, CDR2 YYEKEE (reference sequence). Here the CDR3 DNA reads TGTGCCAGCAGGAGGGAGTCGGGACAGGGGAACTATGGCTACACCTTC. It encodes CASRRESGQGNYGYTF.

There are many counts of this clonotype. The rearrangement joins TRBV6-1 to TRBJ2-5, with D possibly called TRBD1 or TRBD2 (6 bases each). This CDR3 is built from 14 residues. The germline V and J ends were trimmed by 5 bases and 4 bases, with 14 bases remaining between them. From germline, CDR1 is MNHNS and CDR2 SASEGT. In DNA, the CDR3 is TGTGCCAGCAGTAAAGGAGGGGGGCGAGAGACCCAGTACTTC. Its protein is CASSKGGGRETQYF.